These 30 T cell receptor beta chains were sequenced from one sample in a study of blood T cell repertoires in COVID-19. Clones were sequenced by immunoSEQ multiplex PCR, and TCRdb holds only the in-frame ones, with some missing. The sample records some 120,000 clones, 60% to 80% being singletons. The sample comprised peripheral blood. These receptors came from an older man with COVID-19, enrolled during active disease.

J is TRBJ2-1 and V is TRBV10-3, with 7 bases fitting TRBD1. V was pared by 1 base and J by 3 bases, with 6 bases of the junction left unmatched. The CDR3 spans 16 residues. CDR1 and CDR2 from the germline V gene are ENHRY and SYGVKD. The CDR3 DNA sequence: TGTGCCATCAGTGAGTTCGACAGGGTTAACTACAATGAGCAGTTCTTC. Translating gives CAISEFDRVNYNEQFF.

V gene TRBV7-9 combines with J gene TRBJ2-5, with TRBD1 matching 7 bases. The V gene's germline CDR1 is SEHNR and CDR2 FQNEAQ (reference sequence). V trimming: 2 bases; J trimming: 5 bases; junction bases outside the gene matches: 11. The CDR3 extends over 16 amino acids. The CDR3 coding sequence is TGTGCCAGCAGCTTACCCCTGACAGGGTCCGGGGAGACCCAGTACTTC. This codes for CASSLPLTGSGETQYF. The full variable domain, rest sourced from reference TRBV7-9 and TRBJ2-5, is DTGVSQNPRHKITKRGQNVTFRCDPISEHNRLYWYRQTLGQGPEFLTYFQNEAQLEKSRLLSDRFSAERPKGSFSTLEIQRTEQGDSAMYLCASSLPLTGSGETQYFGPGTRLLVL.

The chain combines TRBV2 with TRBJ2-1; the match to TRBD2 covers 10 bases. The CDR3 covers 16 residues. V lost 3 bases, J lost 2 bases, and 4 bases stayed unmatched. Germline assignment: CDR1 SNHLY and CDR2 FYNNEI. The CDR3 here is CASSDLSGRAYNEQFF. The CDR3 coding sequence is TGTGCCAGCAGTGATCTGAGCGGGAGGGCCTACAATGAGCAGTTCTTC.

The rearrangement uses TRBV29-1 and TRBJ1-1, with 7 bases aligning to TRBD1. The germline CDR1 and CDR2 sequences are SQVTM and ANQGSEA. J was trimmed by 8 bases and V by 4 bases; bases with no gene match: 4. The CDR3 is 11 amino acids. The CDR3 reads CSVGQGGEAFF. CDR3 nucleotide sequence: TGCAGCGTTGGCCAGGGGGGAGAAGCTTTCTTT.

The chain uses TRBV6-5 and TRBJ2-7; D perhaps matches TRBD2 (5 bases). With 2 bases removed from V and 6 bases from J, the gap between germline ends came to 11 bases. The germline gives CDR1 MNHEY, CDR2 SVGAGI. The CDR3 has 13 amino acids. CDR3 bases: TGTGCCAGCAGTTACGGTAGGGCGGGCGAGCAGTACTTC. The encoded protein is CASSYGRAGEQYF.

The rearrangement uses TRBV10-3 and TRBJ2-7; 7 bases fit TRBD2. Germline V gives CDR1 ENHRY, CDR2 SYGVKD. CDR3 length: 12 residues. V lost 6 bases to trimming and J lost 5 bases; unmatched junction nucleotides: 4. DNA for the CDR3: TGTGCCATCAGGCAGAGCGGGGACGAGCAGTACTTC. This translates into CAIRQSGDEQYF.

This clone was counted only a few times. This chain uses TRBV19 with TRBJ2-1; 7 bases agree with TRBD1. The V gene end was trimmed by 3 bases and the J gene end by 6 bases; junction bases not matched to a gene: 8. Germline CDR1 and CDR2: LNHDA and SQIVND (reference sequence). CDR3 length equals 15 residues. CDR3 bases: TGTGCCAGTAGTATTTTGAAAACAGGGGCCAATGAGCAGTTCTTC. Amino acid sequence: CASSILKTGANEQFF.

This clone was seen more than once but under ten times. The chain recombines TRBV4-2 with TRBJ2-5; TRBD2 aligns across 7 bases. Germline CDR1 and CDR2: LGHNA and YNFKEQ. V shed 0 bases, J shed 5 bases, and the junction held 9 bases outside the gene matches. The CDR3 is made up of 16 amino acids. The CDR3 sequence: CASSQDVGGPDETQYF. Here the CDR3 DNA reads TGTGCCAGCAGCCAAGATGTGGGAGGGCCTGATGAGACCCAGTACTTC.

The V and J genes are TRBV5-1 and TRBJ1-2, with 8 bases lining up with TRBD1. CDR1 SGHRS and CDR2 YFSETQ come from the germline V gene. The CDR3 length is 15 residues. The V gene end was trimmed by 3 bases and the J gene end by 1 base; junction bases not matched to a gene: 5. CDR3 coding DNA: TGCGCCAGCAGCTCAGGGACAGGCGTTAACTATGGCTACACCTTC. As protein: CASSSGTGVNYGYTF.

CDR3 loop: CASSQVQPTNTGELFF. For the CDR3, the DNA is TGTGCCAGCAGCCAAGTACAGCCGACGAACACCGGGGAGCTGTTTTTT. The rearrangement joins TRBV4-2 to TRBJ2-2, with D uncertain. Between the trimmed V and J ends, which lost 1 base and 0 bases, there was a span of 9 bases. Germline loops: CDR1 LGHNA, CDR2 YNFKEQ. The CDR3 consists of 16 residues.

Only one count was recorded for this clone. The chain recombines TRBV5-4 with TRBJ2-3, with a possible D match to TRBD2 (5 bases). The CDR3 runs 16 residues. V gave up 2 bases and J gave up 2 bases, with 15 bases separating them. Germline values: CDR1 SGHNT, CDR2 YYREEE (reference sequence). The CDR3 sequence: CASSLGGQRTTDTQYF. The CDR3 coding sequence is TGTGCCAGCAGCTTAGGCGGTCAGCGGACCACAGATACGCAGTATTTT.

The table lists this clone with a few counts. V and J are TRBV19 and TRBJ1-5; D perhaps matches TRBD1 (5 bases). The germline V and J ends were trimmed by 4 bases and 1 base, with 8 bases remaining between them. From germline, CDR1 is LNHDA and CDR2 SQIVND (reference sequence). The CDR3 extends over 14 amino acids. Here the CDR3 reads CASSTGQSNQPQHF. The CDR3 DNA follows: TGTGCCAGTAGTACAGGACAAAGCAATCAGCCCCAGCATTTT. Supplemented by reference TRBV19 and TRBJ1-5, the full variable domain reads DGGITQSPKYLFRKEGQNVTLSCEQNLNHDAMYWYRQDPGQGLRLIYYSQIVNDFQKGDIAEGYSVSREKKESFPLTVTSAQKNPTAFYLCASSTGQSNQPQHFGDGTRLSIL.

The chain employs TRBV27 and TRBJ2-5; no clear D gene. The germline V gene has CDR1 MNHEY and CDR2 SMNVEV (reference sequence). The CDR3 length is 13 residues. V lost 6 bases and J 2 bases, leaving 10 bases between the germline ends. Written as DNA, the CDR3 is TGTGCCAGCAGCTACCTGCGGCAAGAGACCCAGTACTTC. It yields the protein CASSYLRQETQYF.

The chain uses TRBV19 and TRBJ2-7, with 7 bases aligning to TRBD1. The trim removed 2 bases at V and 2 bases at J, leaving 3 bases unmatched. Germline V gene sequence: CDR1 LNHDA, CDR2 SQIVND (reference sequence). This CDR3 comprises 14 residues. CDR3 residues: CASSIWTGAYEQYF. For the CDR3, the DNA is TGTGCCAGTAGTATATGGACAGGCGCCTACGAGCAGTACTTC.

The CDR3 here is CASSLGSWGSPLHF. The CDR3, as DNA: TGTGCCAGCAGTTTAGGCTCCTGGGGCTCACCCCTCCACTTT. The V call is TRBV28, the J call TRBJ1-6; D is perhaps TRBD1 (5 bases). The V end lost 2 bases, the J end lost 10 bases, and 12 bases lay between the germline ends. Looked up from germline, CDR1 is MDHEN and CDR2 is SYDVKM. CDR3 size: 14 residues.

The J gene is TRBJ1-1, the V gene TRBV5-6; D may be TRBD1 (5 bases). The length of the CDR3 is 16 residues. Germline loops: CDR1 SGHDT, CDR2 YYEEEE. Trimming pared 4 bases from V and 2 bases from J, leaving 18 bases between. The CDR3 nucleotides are TGTGCCAGCAGCGGGGCGGGGGTCACCCTTAACACTGAAGCTTTCTTT. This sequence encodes CASSGAGVTLNTEAFF.

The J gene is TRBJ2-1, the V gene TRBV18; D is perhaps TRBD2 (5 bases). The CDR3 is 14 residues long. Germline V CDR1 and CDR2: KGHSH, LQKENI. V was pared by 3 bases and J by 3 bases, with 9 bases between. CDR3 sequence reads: CASSPQRSYNEQFF. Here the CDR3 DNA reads TGTGCCAGCTCACCCCAGCGGAGCTACAATGAGCAGTTCTTC. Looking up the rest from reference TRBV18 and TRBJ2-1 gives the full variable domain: NAGVMQNPRHLVRRRGQEARLRCSPMKGHSHVYWYRQLPEEGLKFMVYLQKENIIDESGMPKERFSAEFPKEGPSILRIQQVVRGDSAAYFCASSPQRSYNEQFFGPGTRLTVL.

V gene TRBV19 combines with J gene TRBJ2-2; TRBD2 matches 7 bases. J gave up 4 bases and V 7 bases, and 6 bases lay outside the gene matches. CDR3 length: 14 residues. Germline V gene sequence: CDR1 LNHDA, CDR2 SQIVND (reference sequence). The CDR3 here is CASNAGEGTGELFF. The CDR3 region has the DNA TGTGCCAGTAACGCGGGAGAGGGCACCGGGGAGCTGTTTTTT.

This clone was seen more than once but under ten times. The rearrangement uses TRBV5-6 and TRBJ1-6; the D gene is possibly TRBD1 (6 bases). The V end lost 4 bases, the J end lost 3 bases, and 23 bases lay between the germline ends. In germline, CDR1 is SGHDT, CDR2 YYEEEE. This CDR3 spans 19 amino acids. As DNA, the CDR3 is TGTGCCAGCAGCCCCGGGGTGGGTACAGGGAGTAACTATAATTCACCCCTCCACTTT. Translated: CASSPGVGTGSNYNSPLHF.

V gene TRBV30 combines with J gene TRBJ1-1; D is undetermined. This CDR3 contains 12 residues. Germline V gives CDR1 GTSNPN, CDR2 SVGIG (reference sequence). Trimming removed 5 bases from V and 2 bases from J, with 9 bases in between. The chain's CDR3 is CAWGRLNTEAFF. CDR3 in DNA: TGTGCCTGGGGGAGACTCAACACTGAAGCTTTCTTT.

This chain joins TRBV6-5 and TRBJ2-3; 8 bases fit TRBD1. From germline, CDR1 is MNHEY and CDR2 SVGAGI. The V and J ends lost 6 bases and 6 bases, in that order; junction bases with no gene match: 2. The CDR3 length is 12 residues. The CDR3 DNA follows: TGTGCCAGCAGGGACAGGGCGGATACGCAGTATTTT. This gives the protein CASRDRADTQYF.

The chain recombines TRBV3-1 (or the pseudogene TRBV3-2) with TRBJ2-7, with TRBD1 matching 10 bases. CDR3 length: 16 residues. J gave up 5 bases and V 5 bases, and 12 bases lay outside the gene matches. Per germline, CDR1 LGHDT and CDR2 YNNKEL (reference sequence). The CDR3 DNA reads TGTGCCAGCAGCGGCCGGGACAGGGGTCGGGTAGACGAGCAGTACTTC. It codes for CASSGRDRGRVDEQYF.

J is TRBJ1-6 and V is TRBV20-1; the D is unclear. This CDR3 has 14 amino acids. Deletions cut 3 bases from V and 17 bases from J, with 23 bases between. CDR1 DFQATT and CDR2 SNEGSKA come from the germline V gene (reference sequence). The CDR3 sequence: CSASSAEIIRGIHF. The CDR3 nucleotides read TGCAGTGCTAGTTCCGCTGAGATAATTCGGGGAATCCACTTT.

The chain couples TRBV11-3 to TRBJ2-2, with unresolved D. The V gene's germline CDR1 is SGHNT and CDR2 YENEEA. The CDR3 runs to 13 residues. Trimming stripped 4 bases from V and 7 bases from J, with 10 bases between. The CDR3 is CASSSTVVGELFF. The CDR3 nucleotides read TGTGCCAGCAGCTCTACAGTGGTCGGGGAGCTGTTTTTT.

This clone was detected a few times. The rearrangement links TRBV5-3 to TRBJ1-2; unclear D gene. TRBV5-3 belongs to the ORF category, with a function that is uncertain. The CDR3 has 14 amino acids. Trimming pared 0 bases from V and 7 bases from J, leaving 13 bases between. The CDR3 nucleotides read TGTGCCAGAAGCTTGGCCCCAGCGTCCGGTGGCTACACCTTC. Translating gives CARSLAPASGGYTF.

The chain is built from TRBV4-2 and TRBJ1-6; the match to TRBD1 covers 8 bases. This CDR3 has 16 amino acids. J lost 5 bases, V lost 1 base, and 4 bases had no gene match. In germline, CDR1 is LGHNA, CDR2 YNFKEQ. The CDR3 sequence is CASSQGTGLDNSPLHF. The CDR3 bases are TGTGCCAGCAGCCAAGGGACAGGGCTGGATAATTCACCCCTCCACTTT.

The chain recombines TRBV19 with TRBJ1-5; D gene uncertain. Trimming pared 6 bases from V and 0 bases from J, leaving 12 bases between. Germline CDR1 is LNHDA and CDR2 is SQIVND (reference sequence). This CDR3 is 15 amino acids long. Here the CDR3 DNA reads TGTGCCAGTAGCGGCCAGGCTGGTAGCAATCAGCCCCAGCATTTT. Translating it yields CASSGQAGSNQPQHF.

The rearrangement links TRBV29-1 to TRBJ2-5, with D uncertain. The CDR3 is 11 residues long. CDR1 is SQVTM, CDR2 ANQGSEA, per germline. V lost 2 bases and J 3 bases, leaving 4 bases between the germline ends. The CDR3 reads CSVEQKETQYF. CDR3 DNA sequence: TGCAGCGTTGAACAGAAAGAGACCCAGTACTTC.

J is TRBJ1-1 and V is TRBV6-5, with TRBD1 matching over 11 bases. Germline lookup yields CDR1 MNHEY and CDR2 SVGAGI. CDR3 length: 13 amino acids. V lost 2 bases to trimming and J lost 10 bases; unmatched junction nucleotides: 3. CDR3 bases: TGTGCCAGCAGTTACGGACAGGGGGCTACAGCTTTCTTT. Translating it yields CASSYGQGATAFF.

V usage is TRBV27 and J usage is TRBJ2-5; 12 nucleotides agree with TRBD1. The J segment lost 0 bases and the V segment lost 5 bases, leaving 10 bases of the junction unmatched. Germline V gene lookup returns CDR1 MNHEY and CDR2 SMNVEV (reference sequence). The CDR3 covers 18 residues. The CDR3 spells CASSPGTGGIGYQETQYF. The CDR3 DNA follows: TGTGCCAGCAGTCCCGGGACAGGGGGCATCGGGTACCAAGAGACCCAGTACTTC.